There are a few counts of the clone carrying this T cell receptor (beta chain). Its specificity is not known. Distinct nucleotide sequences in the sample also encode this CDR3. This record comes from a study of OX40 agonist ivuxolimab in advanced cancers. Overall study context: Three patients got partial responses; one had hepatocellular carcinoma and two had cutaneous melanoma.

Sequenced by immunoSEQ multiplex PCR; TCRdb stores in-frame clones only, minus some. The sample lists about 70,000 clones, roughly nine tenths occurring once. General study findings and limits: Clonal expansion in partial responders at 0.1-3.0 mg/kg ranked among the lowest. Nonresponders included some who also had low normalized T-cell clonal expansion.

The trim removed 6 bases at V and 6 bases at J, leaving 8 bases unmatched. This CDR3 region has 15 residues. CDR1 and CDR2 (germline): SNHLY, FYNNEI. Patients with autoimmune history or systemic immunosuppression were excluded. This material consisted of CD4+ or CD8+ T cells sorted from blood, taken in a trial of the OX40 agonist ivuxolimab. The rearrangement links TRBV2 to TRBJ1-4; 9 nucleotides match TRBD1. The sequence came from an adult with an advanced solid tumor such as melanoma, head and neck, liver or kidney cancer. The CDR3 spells CASSTGGGVDEKLFF. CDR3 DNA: TGTGCCAGCAGCACAGGGGGCGGAGTTGATGAAAAACTGTTTTTT.